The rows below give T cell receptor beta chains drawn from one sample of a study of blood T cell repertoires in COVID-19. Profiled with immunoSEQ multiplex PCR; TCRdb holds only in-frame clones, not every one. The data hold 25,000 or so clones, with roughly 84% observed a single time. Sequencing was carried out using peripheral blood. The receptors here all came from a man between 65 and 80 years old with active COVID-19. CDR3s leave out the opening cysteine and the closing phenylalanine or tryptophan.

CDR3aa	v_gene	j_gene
ASSLLGGQGRVFRY	TRBV28	TRBJ2-3
ASSGGTVQTQY	TRBV2	TRBJ2-5
ASSLGGQGAIGQY	TRBV5-6	TRBJ2-7
SVAGTTAEQY	TRBV29-1	TRBJ2-7
ASGTGYTDTQY	TRBV6-6	TRBJ2-3
ASSSGTRYEQY	TRBV27	TRBJ2-7
ASRDRGDSPLH	TRBV5-1	TRBJ1-6
ATSRDQGARGETQY	TRBV15	TRBJ2-5
ASSLGLADTQY	TRBV11-3	TRBJ2-3
ASSSRGKETQY	TRBV13	TRBJ2-5
AAQRQSNEKLF	TRBV10-3	TRBJ1-4
ASRPSTGNTIY	TRBV28	TRBJ1-3
ASSPGGGLGEQY	TRBV5-6	TRBJ2-7
ASSLGTTSAETQY	TRBV7-9	TRBJ2-5
ASSPPTGTNYGYT	TRBV5-4	TRBJ1-2
ASSKIAGAEQPQH	TRBV21-1	TRBJ1-5
ASSHGPGQGYNEQF	TRBV11-2	TRBJ2-1
ASRPGQGNNSPLH	TRBV6-5	TRBJ1-6
ASSTGTSGRGETQY	TRBV11-2	TRBJ2-5
ASSPMGGGDEQF	TRBV28	TRBJ2-1
ASREGQGNHEQY	TRBV5-1	TRBJ2-7
ASSISGSLETQY	TRBV7-9	TRBJ2-5
ASTRGSGYGYT	TRBV28	TRBJ1-2
ASSYSSGGSSGQY	TRBV6-2/TRBV6-3	TRBJ2-7
ASTETSANEQF	TRBV18	TRBJ2-1
ASSLVLAGRQPQH	TRBV7-2	TRBJ1-5
ASSLTMGRVGDRELF	TRBV11-2	TRBJ2-2
ASSEDRVSDYGYT	TRBV25-1	TRBJ1-2
ASSRDRASYEQY	TRBV6-5	TRBJ2-7
ASSPEGRISTDTQY	TRBV27	TRBJ2-3
ASSEVGQQQF	TRBV6-1	TRBJ2-1
ASSSDSRYNYGYT	TRBV28	TRBJ1-2
ASSLKSGDNEQY	TRBV5-4	TRBJ2-7
ASSYIRGTEAF	TRBV6-5	TRBJ1-1
ATQQGAQGETQY	TRBV15	TRBJ2-5
ASSEVQGMNTEAF	TRBV2	TRBJ1-1
ATSDPTGDKWETQY	TRBV24-1	TRBJ2-5
AWSVGIAADTQY	TRBV30	TRBJ2-3
ASSRGAGRIGYT	TRBV7-8	TRBJ1-2
ASSGFGLPNQPQH	TRBV2	TRBJ1-5
ASRYGSTGELF	TRBV12-3/TRBV12-4	TRBJ2-2
ASSPSLARSTDTQY	TRBV7-3	TRBJ2-3
ASSIYLAGVYTEQF	TRBV19	TRBJ2-1
ASSQGGLSTDTQY	TRBV3-1/TRBV3-2	TRBJ2-3
ASSRDSVRWAQH	TRBV5-5	TRBJ1-5
ASSGAGGTDTQY	TRBV2	TRBJ2-3
ASRADRAHEAF	TRBV6-5	TRBJ1-1
ASSPVGGGNYGYT	TRBV6-5	TRBJ1-2
ASSQGGAGGPDTQY	TRBV4-1	TRBJ2-3
ASRPTGVGELF	TRBV7-9	TRBJ2-2
ASSLEYISETQY	TRBV7-2	TRBJ2-5
ASKDQGAATGELF	TRBV6-5	TRBJ2-2
AISGGYEGSSSYEQY	TRBV10-3	TRBJ2-7
ASDPTSGGASRDTQY	TRBV5-4	TRBJ2-3
ASSRTRQETQY	TRBV27	TRBJ2-5
ASSVTSGGSPYEQY	TRBV7-2	TRBJ2-7
ASRRGLDTDTQY	TRBV28	TRBJ2-3
ASSRQSYEQY	TRBV7-9	TRBJ2-7